The rows below give T cell receptor beta chains drawn from one sample of a study of T cell responses to AZD1222 COVID-19 vaccine. This table comes from immunoSEQ multiplex PCR, and its TCRdb copy is limited to in-frame clones, with some not included. The sample shows about 97,000 clones, around 89% of them seen only once. The specimen was peripheral blood, collected on day 0 of AZD1222 vaccination. These receptor sequences come from an adult in good health. The CDR3 runs from the conserved cysteine through the conserved F or W. D genes are given only for firm matches. Not every row has a clone size; where given, it reads once, few, many or a size class.

TRBV4-2	TRBJ1-5	TRBD1	NA	TGTGCCCCCAGGGGGCCTACGAGCAATCAGCCCCAGCATTTT	CAPRGPTSNQPQHF
TRBV4-2	TRBJ2-7	TRBD1	NA	TGTGCCAGCAGCGTTGGGACAGGGACATACGAGCAGTACTTC	CASSVGTGTYEQYF
TRBV5-6	TRBJ2-3	NA	NA	TGTGCCAGCAGCTCCCTAGGCCCGGCGCAGTATTTT	CASSSLGPAQYF
TRBV21-1	TRBJ2-4	NA	NA	TGTGCCAGCAGCGGGCAGAAAAACATTCAGTACTTC	CASSGQKNIQYF
TRBV27	TRBJ1-6	NA	NA	TGTGCCAGCAGTTTAGCCCCGTCTCATAATTCACCCCTCCACTTT	CASSLAPSHNSPLHF
TRBV27	TRBJ1-4	TRBD1	NA	TGTGCCAGCAGTCCCACTCTCTTCGGGACAGCTAATGAAAAACTGTTTTTT	CASSPTLFGTANEKLFF
TRBV7-3	TRBJ1-1	NA	NA	TGTGCCAGCAGCTTAAAGGGTGGGCCCACTGAAGCTTTCTTT	CASSLKGGPTEAFF
TRBV9	TRBJ2-3	NA	few	TGTGCCAGCAGCGAGACTAGAAAGTCTAGCACAGATACGCAGTATTTT	CASSETRKSSTDTQYF
TRBV5-1	TRBJ1-2	NA	NA	TGCGCCAGCAGCTTGGATGGGACGGACTATGGCTACACCTTC	CASSLDGTDYGYTF
TRBV2	TRBJ1-5	TRBD1	NA	TGTGCCAGCAGTCGGACAGGGGTGAGCAATCAGCCCCAGCATTTT	CASSRTGVSNQPQHF
TRBV5-1	TRBJ2-2	TRBD1	NA	TGCGCCAGCAGCGAAACAGGGGCGAACACCGGGGAGCTGTTTTTT	CASSETGANTGELFF
TRBV11-1	TRBJ2-2	TRBD2	NA	TGTGCCAGCAGCCGGGGAGGGAGGAACACCGGGGAGCTGTTTTTT	CASSRGGRNTGELFF